These T cell receptor beta chains were read from a single sample in a study of blood T cell repertoires in COVID-19. Libraries were prepared by immunoSEQ multiplex PCR; TCRdb keeps only in-frame clonotypes and omits some of them. The sample lists roughly 150,000 clones, about 85% occurring once. Sequencing was carried out using PBMCs or T cells enriched from blood (not recorded which). Source of these receptors: a woman aged 35 to 49 who had recovered from COVID-19. Both conserved end residues are part of each CDR3. Fields, in order: D gene, clone size, V gene, J gene, CDR3 protein, CDR3 DNA. The D gene is left open where the match is weak. Size values are once, few and many counts, or a class for expanded clones, and some rows have none.

>TRBD1|NA|TRBV6-5|TRBJ1-6
CASSTGEFNNSPLHF
TGTGCCAGCAGTACAGGGGAGTTTAATAATTCACCCCTCCACTTT
>TRBD1|once|TRBV5-8|TRBJ2-1
CASNTQGVYNEQFF
TGTGCCAGCAACACACAGGGGGTTTACAATGAGCAGTTCTTC
>NA|NA|TRBV27|TRBJ1-2
CASSSLSGGYGYTF
TGTGCCAGCAGTTCCTTGTCGGGGGGCTATGGCTACACCTTC
>NA|NA|TRBV2|TRBJ1-2
CASSEGQGPNYGYTF
TGTGCCAGCAGTGAAGGGCAGGGGCCTAACTATGGCTACACCTTC
>NA|once|TRBV20-1|TRBJ1-5
CSASPGPNQPQHF
TGCAGTGCTAGTCCGGGTCCCAATCAGCCCCAGCATTTT
>NA|NA|TRBV5-1|TRBJ2-7
CASSPPGSAGLSSEQYF
TGCGCCAGCAGCCCCCCCGGTTCTGCAGGGCTCAGCTCCGAGCAGTACTTC
>TRBD1|NA|TRBV5-4|TRBJ2-7
CASSLPGTGRPYEQYF
TGTGCCAGCAGCTTGCCCGGGACAGGGAGACCCTACGAGCAGTACTTC
>NA|NA|TRBV6-6|TRBJ1-4
CATTRGLGEKLFF
TGTGCCACAACGAGGGGGTTGGGTGAAAAACTGTTTTTT
>TRBD1|NA|TRBV3-1/TRBV3-2|TRBJ1-2
CASSQDTGVGFGYTF
TGTGCCAGCAGCCAAGACACAGGGGTTGGTTTTGGCTACACCTTC
>NA|NA|TRBV6-5|TRBJ2-2
CASSPSRPGELFF
TGTGCCAGCAGTCCTTCGCGGCCCGGGGAGCTGTTTTTT
>NA|NA|TRBV3-1/TRBV3-2|TRBJ2-3
CASSPSGERDHTDTQYF
TGTGCCAGCAGCCCTTCGGGAGAACGGGACCACACAGATACGCAGTATTTT